The clone carrying this T cell receptor beta chain has just a few counts. Its antigen is not known. The CDR3 runs to 15 residues. The trim removed 5 bases at V and 3 bases at J, leaving 8 bases unmatched. CDR1 is DFQATT, CDR2 SNEGSKA, per germline (reference sequence). The authors obtained PBMCs from 10 ml of fresh peripheral blood. Amplified TCR beta CDR3 regions came from RNA transcripts. The HTBI set primed first-round TCR CDR3 RT-PCR. TCRdb re-called the multiplex PCR reads with MiXCR, one entry per CDR3 protein. This table has roughly 740,000 distinct CDR3 sequences, 15% to 20% appearing once. These data originate in a study of T cells in Graves' hyperthyroidism and ophthalmopathy. Study-wide results and limits: Ophthalmopathy was told apart from stable hyperthyroidism by a 13 V-J model.

The sample taken for sequencing was blood. The chain recombines TRBV20-1 with TRBJ2-7, with 12 bases matching TRBD2. The clonotype comes from a man between 18 and 29 years old with Graves' hyperthyroidism. This CDR3 is CSAGFGLAGIYEQYF. The CDR3 nucleotides are TGCAGTGCTGGCTTCGGACTAGCGGGGATCTACGAGCAGTACTTC.